A selection of T cell receptor beta chains follows, all from one sample in a study of cytomegalovirus exposure and HLA in healthy donors. Using immunoSEQ multiplex PCR, the repertoire was profiled, and TCRdb retains in-frame clones only, with some absent. The sample contains 130,000 to 150,000 clones, around 80% of which appear only once. Sequencing was done on a sample of PBMCs. These receptors all stem from a middle-aged woman in good health and CMV-seropositive. The CDR3 runs from the conserved cysteine through the conserved F or W. Fields, in order: J gene, V gene, clone size, D gene, CDR3 DNA, CDR3 protein. The D gene is left open where the match is weak. A clone size is listed for some rows: how often the clone was seen (once, few, many), or a class if it is expanded.

>TRBJ1-3|TRBV30|-|-
TGTGCCTGGACACCGGGAGGCGCGGGTGGAAACACCATATATTTT
CAWTPGGAGGNTIYF
>TRBJ1-1|TRBV9|-|-
TGTGCCAGCAGCGGACAACAGGGAGCGGACACTGAAGCTTTCTTT
CASSGQQGADTEAFF
>TRBJ2-5|TRBV7-8|-|TRBD2
TGTGCCAGCAGCCCACGGGGGGGGCCGGAGACCCAGTACTTC
CASSPRGGPETQYF
>TRBJ2-5|TRBV5-4|-|TRBD1
TGTGCCAGCAGCTTGGCCCAGGGGGCCCTGGAGACCCAGTACTTC
CASSLAQGALETQYF
>TRBJ2-7|TRBV5-1|-|-
TGCGCCAGCACCCTTAGCGTCCAGGGGCCCTACGAGCAGTACTTC
CASTLSVQGPYEQYF
>TRBJ2-1|TRBV28|-|TRBD2
TGTGCCAGCAGTTCCTTTGCGGGAGCCCCCTCCTACAATGAGCAGTTCTTC
CASSSFAGAPSYNEQFF
>TRBJ2-1|TRBV2|few|-
TGTGCCAGCAGGAAAGGGACAACACAGTTCTTC
CASRKGTTQFF
>TRBJ2-1|TRBV30|once|-
TGTGCCTGGGCGGGGAGGACGAGCTCCTACAATGAGCAGTTCTTC
CAWAGRTSSYNEQFF
>TRBJ1-2|TRBV28|-|-
TGTGCCAGCAGTTCCGTAGGGGATGGCTACACCTTC
CASSSVGDGYTF
>TRBJ1-2|TRBV19|-|-
TGTGCCAGTAGTATCGGCCCCGCGCAGGGGGGCTACACCTTC
CASSIGPAQGGYTF
>TRBJ2-3|TRBV28|once|-
TGTGCCAGCAGCGGACTGTTAATCACAGATACGCAGTATTTT
CASSGLLITDTQYF
>TRBJ1-2|TRBV28|-|-
TGTGCCAGCAGGGGGAGACAACCGGACAGCTATGGCTACACCTTC
CASRGRQPDSYGYTF
>TRBJ2-5|TRBV19|-|TRBD2
TGTGCCAGTAGTATGGGCGGGAGACGGGAGGAGACCCAGTACTTC
CASSMGGRREETQYF
>TRBJ1-5|TRBV6-1|few|-
TGTGCCAGCAGTGAATGGGGGGGAAATCAGCCCCAGCATTTT
CASSEWGGNQPQHF
>TRBJ2-1|TRBV29-1|-|-
TGCAGCGTTGACCTGACAGCTGACAATGAGCAGTTCTTC
CSVDLTADNEQFF
>TRBJ2-1|TRBV7-9|-|-
TGTGCCAGCAGCCAAGGGGCGAATGAGCAGTTCTTC
CASSQGANEQFF
>TRBJ1-4|TRBV27|few|-
TGTGCCAGCAGCTCCCTGAGCGCAACTAATGAAAAACTGTTTTTT
CASSSLSATNEKLFF
>TRBJ2-2|TRBV7-8|-|-
TGTGCCAGCAGCTTAGAACCTAGTCCCGGGGAGCTGTTTTTT
CASSLEPSPGELFF
>TRBJ1-2|TRBV6-5|-|TRBD1
TGTGCCAGCAGTTACTGGACAGGGGTTGGCTACACCTTC
CASSYWTGVGYTF
>TRBJ1-1|TRBV7-9|-|-
TGTGCCAGCAGCTTAGCCGGGGGGGGGAAAGCTTTCTTT
CASSLAGGGKAFF
>TRBJ2-7|TRBV6-6|few|-
TGTGCCAGCAGTTACCCGGCCGGGACAAATAGCGACGAGCAGTACTTC
CASSYPAGTNSDEQYF
>TRBJ1-4|TRBV27|-|TRBD1
TGTGCCAGCAGTTCAAGAACCAGGGGGCAGGGTGAAAAACTGTTTTTT
CASSSRTRGQGEKLFF
>TRBJ1-1|TRBV30|-|-
TGTGCCTGGTCCAGGGGATACACTGAAGCTTTCTTT
CAWSRGYTEAFF
>TRBJ1-2|TRBV10-3|-|TRBD1
TGTGCCATCACCGACGGGGGACAGGGCATTAATGGCTACACCTTC
CAITDGGQGINGYTF
>TRBJ1-6|TRBV2|-|TRBD1
TGTGCCAGCAGGGGACAGGAAAATCCACCCCTCCACTTT
CASRGQENPPLHF
>TRBJ2-7|TRBV15|-|TRBD2
TGTGCCACCAGCGCAGAGCAACTAGCGGGGTCCTACGAGCAGTACTTC
CATSAEQLAGSYEQYF
>TRBJ1-2|TRBV9|-|TRBD1
TGTGCCAGCAGCGTGGGGGACAGAATTAACTATGGCTACACCTTC
CASSVGDRINYGYTF
>TRBJ1-1|TRBV5-1|few|TRBD1
TGCGCCAGTTCAAACAGGGGATCGAACACTGAAGCTTTCTTT
CASSNRGSNTEAFF
>TRBJ2-2|TRBV4-2|-|TRBD1
TGTGCCAGCAGCTATACCGGACAGGCGAACACCGGGGAGCTGTTTTTT
CASSYTGQANTGELFF
>TRBJ2-4|TRBV28|-|-
TGTGCCAGCAGTCGCCAGGCAACCCTCAAAAACATTCAGTACTTC
CASSRQATLKNIQYF
>TRBJ2-5|TRBV6-6|-|TRBD2
TGTGCCAGCAGTTATAGCGGGGGACAAGAGACCCAGTACTTC
CASSYSGGQETQYF
>TRBJ2-5|TRBV19|few|-
TGTGCCAGTAGGCAGGCAGGGGAGACCCAGTACTTC
CASRQAGETQYF
>TRBJ1-5|TRBV15|-|TRBD1
TGTGCCACCAGCATACCAAGGACAGGAAGACAGCATTTT
CATSIPRTGRQHF
>TRBJ2-5|TRBV5-1|-|-
TGCGCCAGCAGCTTGCTTCGGGGACAAGAGACCCAGTACTTC
CASSLLRGQETQYF
>TRBJ1-1|TRBV5-4|few|-
TGTGCCAGCAGCTTGGCCGGGAACACTGAAGCTTTCTTT
CASSLAGNTEAFF
>TRBJ2-2|TRBV27|once|-
TGTGCCAGCAGTTTACGGACTTCCCTTACCGGGGAGCTGTTTTTT
CASSLRTSLTGELFF
>TRBJ2-1|TRBV28|-|TRBD2
TGTGCCAGCGTAGATTTCAGCGGGAAGCAGTTCTTC
CASVDFSGKQFF
>TRBJ1-1|TRBV9|-|TRBD1
TGTGCCAGCAGCAAATACAGGGGAGGCGGCACTGAAGCTTTCTTT
CASSKYRGGGTEAFF
>TRBJ1-6|TRBV25-1|few|TRBD1
TGTGCCAGCAGCCCCATGACAGGGTTAGAAAATTCACCCCTCCACTTT
CASSPMTGLENSPLHF
>TRBJ1-1|TRBV5-1|-|-
TGCGCCAGCAGCTTCAACTTAGGGGAGGGTGAAGCTTTCTTT
CASSFNLGEGEAFF
>TRBJ2-7|TRBV29-1|-|-
TGCAGCGGCATCCCTAGCGACTCCTACGAGCAGTACTTC
CSGIPSDSYEQYF
>TRBJ1-3|TRBV10-2|-|-
TGCGCCAGCAGCGTTAACAGGATCGGCTCTGGAAACACCATATATTTT
CASSVNRIGSGNTIYF
>TRBJ1-2|TRBV19|-|TRBD1
TGTGCCAGTAGGGACCGGGACAGGGTGTATGGCTACACCTTC
CASRDRDRVYGYTF
>TRBJ2-7|TRBV27|-|-
TGTGCCAGCAGTCAGACACCGACCTACGAGCAGTACTTC
CASSQTPTYEQYF
>TRBJ2-1|TRBV10-1|-|TRBD2
TGCGCCAGCAGTGCGACTAGCGGGGGGACCTACAATGAGCAGTTCTTC
CASSATSGGTYNEQFF
>TRBJ2-6|TRBV5-4|-|-
TGTGCCAGCAACCGACTAGGTCGGCAGGCTGGGGCCAACGTCCTGACTTTC
CASNRLGRQAGANVLTF
>TRBJ2-1|TRBV5-1|-|TRBD2
TGCGCCAGCAGGGAGACTAGCTTCGCTGAGCAGTTCTTC
CASRETSFAEQFF
>TRBJ2-7|TRBV28|-|TRBD1
TGTGCCAGCAGTCGGACAGGCTACGAGCAGTACTTC
CASSRTGYEQYF
>TRBJ1-2|TRBV6-6|-|TRBD1
TGTGCCAGCAGGAACACAGGGGGCTATGGCTACACCTTC
CASRNTGGYGYTF
>TRBJ2-3|TRBV5-6|-|TRBD2
TGTGCCAGCAGCGGGGCGGGGGTAACAGATACGCAGTATTTT
CASSGAGVTDTQYF
>TRBJ2-2|TRBV9|-|TRBD2
TGTGCCAGCAGCGCCGCTTGGACTAGCGGGAACACCGGGGAGCTGTTTTTT
CASSAAWTSGNTGELFF
>TRBJ2-7|TRBV5-1|-|TRBD1
TGCGCCAGCAGCTTGGGAGGACAGGGGGACGAGCAGTACTTC
CASSLGGQGDEQYF
>TRBJ2-1|TRBV7-9|few|-
TGTGCCAGCAGCTATTACAGCCACAATGAGCAGTTCTTC
CASSYYSHNEQFF
>TRBJ1-3|TRBV29-1|-|TRBD1
TGCAGCGTCGGGGACAGGCTCTCTGGAAACATCATATATTTT
CSVGDRLSGNIIYF
>TRBJ2-5|TRBV7-8|-|TRBD2
TGTGCCAGCAGCCTACTTATCGGACTAGCGGAAGAGACCCAGTACTTC
CASSLLIGLAEETQYF